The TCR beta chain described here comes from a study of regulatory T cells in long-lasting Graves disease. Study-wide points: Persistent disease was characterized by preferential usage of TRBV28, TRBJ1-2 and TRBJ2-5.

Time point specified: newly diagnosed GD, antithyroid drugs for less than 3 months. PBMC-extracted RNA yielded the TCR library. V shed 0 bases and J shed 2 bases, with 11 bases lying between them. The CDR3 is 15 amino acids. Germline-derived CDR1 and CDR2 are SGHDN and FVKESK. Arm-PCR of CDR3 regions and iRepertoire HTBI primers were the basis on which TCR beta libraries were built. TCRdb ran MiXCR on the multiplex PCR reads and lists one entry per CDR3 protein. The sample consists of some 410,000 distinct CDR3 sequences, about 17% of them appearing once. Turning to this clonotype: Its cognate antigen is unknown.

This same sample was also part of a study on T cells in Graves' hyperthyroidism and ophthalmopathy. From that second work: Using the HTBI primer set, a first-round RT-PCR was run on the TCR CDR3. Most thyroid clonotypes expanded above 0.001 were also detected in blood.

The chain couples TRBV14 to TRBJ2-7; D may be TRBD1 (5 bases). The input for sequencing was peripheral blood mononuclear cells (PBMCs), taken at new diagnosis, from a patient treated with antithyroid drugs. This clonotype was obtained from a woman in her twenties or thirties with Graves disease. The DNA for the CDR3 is TGTGCCAGCAGCCAAGATCCAGGCAGGGCCTACGAGCAGTACTTC. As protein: CASSQDPGRAYEQYF.